Below are 21 T cell receptor beta chains sequenced from a single sample in a study of shared clonotypes between healthy human individuals. TCRdb's copy holds only in-frame clones and misses some; the assay was immunoSEQ multiplex PCR. The sample yields around 2.1 million clones, under 97% seen once. Sequenced: naive CD4+ T cells sorted from blood. Subset in this sample: CD45RA+ positively selected. The source is a man between 18 and 35 years old in good health.

The chain combines TRBV6-5 with TRBJ1-2; 9 positions agree with TRBD1. V shed 0 bases and J 4 bases; nucleotides not matched to a gene: 3. CDR3 length equals 15 residues. The germline V gene encodes CDR1 MNHEY and CDR2 SVGAGI. The CDR3 loop is CASSYSQGATYGYTF. Written as DNA, the CDR3 is TGTGCCAGCAGTTACTCACAGGGGGCTACCTATGGCTACACCTTC.

The gene calls are TRBV10-1 and TRBJ2-5; 8 bases line up with TRBD2. There are 15 residues in the CDR3. CDR1 is WNHNN, CDR2 SYGVQD, per germline (reference sequence). V was clipped by 3 bases and J by 6 bases; unmatched bases: 9. Written as DNA, the CDR3 is TGCGCCAGCAGTGACGGGGGACTAGGGGAGAAGACCCAGTACTTC. Amino acid sequence: CASSDGGLGEKTQYF.

On this clone: Other DNA sequences within the sample encode an identical CDR3. The V and J genes are TRBV19 and TRBJ1-2; unclear D gene. Looked up from germline, CDR1 is LNHDA and CDR2 is SQIVND (reference sequence). The CDR3 loop spans 12 amino acids. The ends were cut back, 2 bases at V and 0 bases at J, with 1 base in the middle. As DNA, the CDR3 is TGTGCCAGTAGTATATCTAACTATGGCTACACCTTC. Protein product: CASSISNYGYTF.

The V and J genes are TRBV13 and TRBJ2-3; D call uncertain. CDR1 PRHDT and CDR2 FYEKMQ come from the germline V gene (reference sequence). Trimming stripped 5 bases from V and 1 base from J, with 13 bases between. The CDR3 spans 15 residues. CDR3 amino acids: CASSQDRSGTDTQYF. CDR3 nucleotide sequence: TGTGCCAGCAGCCAAGATAGGAGCGGCACAGATACGCAGTATTTT.

This clone appeared a single time. The CDR3 DNA reads TGTGCCAGCAGTCCAGGACTGTTAGATACGCAGTATTTT. Translating it yields CASSPGLLDTQYF. The chain combines TRBV28 with TRBJ2-3, with D tentatively TRBD2 (5 bases). This CDR3 has 13 residues. V was cut by 5 bases and J by 5 bases, with 11 bases left in between. Germline-derived CDR1 and CDR2 are MDHEN and SYDVKM.

Only a few counts were recorded for this clone. The rearrangement uses TRBV18 and TRBJ2-2, with D uncertain. Trimming removed 1 base at V and 7 bases at J, with 7 bases between. Germline V gene sequence: CDR1 KGHSH, CDR2 LQKENI. The CDR3 has 13 residues. CDR3 protein: CASSPRADGELFF. The CDR3 DNA follows: TGTGCCAGCTCACCACGGGCAGACGGGGAGCTGTTTTTT.

The chain couples TRBV2 to TRBJ1-4; no firm D call. The CDR3 length is 14 residues. Germline lookup yields CDR1 SNHLY and CDR2 FYNNEI. V dropped 0 bases and J dropped 14 bases, with 16 bases sitting between them. CDR3 amino acids: CASSEALPGYSLFF. The DNA of the CDR3 is TGTGCCAGCAGTGAAGCGCTTCCCGGCTACAGTCTGTTTTTT.

CDR3 residues: CASSFSRQEYGYTF. CDR3 coding DNA: TGTGCCAGCAGTTTTTCGAGACAGGAGTATGGCTACACCTTC. The J gene is TRBJ1-2, the V gene TRBV27, with a tentative D call TRBD1 (6 bases). Germline values: CDR1 MNHEY, CDR2 SMNVEV (reference sequence). V was shortened by 3 bases and J by 5 bases, with 13 bases between the two germline ends. The CDR3 length is 14 residues.

This chain uses TRBV2 with TRBJ2-1, with TRBD2 matching over 11 bases. J gave up 4 bases and V 5 bases, and 7 bases lay outside the gene matches. Germline assignment: CDR1 SNHLY and CDR2 FYNNEI. The CDR3 extends over 16 amino acids. The CDR3 nucleotides are TGTGCCAGCAGTCCACCCGGGACTAGCGGTTACAATGAGCAGTTCTTC. Amino acid sequence: CASSPPGTSGYNEQFF.

This chain joins TRBV11-2 and TRBJ1-3; D ambiguous. The V end lost 5 bases, the J end lost 7 bases, and 9 bases lay between the germline ends. Germline V gene data show CDR1 as SGHAT and CDR2 as FQNNGV. This CDR3 is built from 12 residues. CDR3 sequence reads: CASSASRNTIYF. The CDR3 coding sequence is TGTGCCAGCAGCGCCTCAAGGAACACCATATATTTT.

The chain joins TRBV4-1 to TRBJ2-7; maybe TRBD1 (5 bases). Germline V gene data show CDR1 as MGHRA and CDR2 as YSYEKL. V lost 0 bases, J lost 2 bases, and 14 bases lay in between. The CDR3 runs to 16 residues. The CDR3 protein is CASSQEGLGPPYEQYF. For the CDR3, the DNA is TGCGCCAGCAGCCAAGAGGGGCTAGGTCCTCCCTACGAGCAGTACTTC.

About this clone: The missing conserved phenylalanine or tryptophan at the end of this CDR3 makes a read error likely. Because the CDR3's place on the DNA is in doubt, the DNA is left out and the CDR3 is given as listed by TCRdb. The chain links TRBV29-1 to TRBJ1-2. Counting both end residues, the CDR3 totals 12 amino acids. The germline gives CDR1 SQVTM, CDR2 ANQGSEA. The CDR3 region is CSAKMGGQGGPG.

The rearrangement links TRBV14 to TRBJ1-3; 7 nucleotides line up with TRBD1. J lost 4 bases, V lost 4 bases, and 13 bases had no gene match. The CDR3 runs to 17 residues. Germline CDR1 and CDR2: SGHDN and FVKESK. Written as DNA, the CDR3 is TGTGCCAGCAGCCTCCCAGGGGGACCGCGGGTAGGAAACACCATATATTTT. Translation: CASSLPGGPRVGNTIYF.

V gene TRBV6-5 combines with J gene TRBJ2-7; the match to TRBD2 covers 11 bases. The CDR3 contains 15 residues. Trimming took 5 bases from V and 3 from J; bases not matched to a gene: 6. From germline, CDR1 is MNHEY and CDR2 SVGAGI. CDR3 sequence (DNA): TGTGCCAGCAGTGGCCCGGGACTAGCGGACTACGAGCAGTACTTC. This encodes CASSGPGLADYEQYF.

This clone was counted a single time. The chain joins TRBV6-1 to TRBJ1-6; D remains ambiguous. The germline V gene has CDR1 MNHNS and CDR2 SASEGT. Deletions cut 4 bases from V and 9 bases from J, with 7 bases between. There are 12 residues in the CDR3. The CDR3 loop is CASSGPGSPLHF. CDR3 sequence (DNA): TGTGCCAGCAGTGGTCCTGGTTCACCCCTCCACTTT.

V usage is TRBV6-1 and J usage is TRBJ1-1, with 7 bases aligning to TRBD1. The V segment lost 10 bases and the J segment 2 bases; nucleotides outside the gene matches: 13. The CDR3 has 15 amino acids. Germline CDR1 reads MNHNS; CDR2 reads SASEGT. The DNA for the CDR3 is TGTGCCACTAGACAGGGCCGCTTAATAAACACTGAAGCTTTCTTT. The encoded protein is CATRQGRLINTEAFF.

As for this clone: Other DNA sequences in this specimen translate into the identical CDR3. The J gene is TRBJ1-3, the V gene TRBV5-4, with 8 bases that match TRBD1. The CDR3 length is 15 residues. Germline loops: CDR1 SGHNT, CDR2 YYREEE (reference sequence). With 4 bases clipped from V and 4 bases from J, the junction kept 7 bases outside the gene matches. CDR3 sequence (DNA): TGTGCCAGCAGCCCCGGACAGGGAGGAGGAAACACCATATATTTT. Amino acid sequence: CASSPGQGGGNTIYF.

The chain uses TRBV30 and TRBJ1-2; 7 nucleotides line up with TRBD1. With 0 bases clipped from V and 4 bases from J, the junction kept 5 bases outside the gene matches. From germline, CDR1 is GTSNPN and CDR2 SVGIG (reference sequence). The CDR3 length is 14 residues. The CDR3 here is CAWSVLGTVYGYTF. The DNA of the CDR3 is TGTGCCTGGAGTGTACTAGGGACAGTCTATGGCTACACCTTC.

This sequence joins TRBV9 and TRBJ2-5, with a possible D match to TRBD1 (6 bases). Germline V gene sequence: CDR1 SGDLS, CDR2 YYNGEE. The CDR3 loop spans 19 amino acids. The V gene lost 0 bases and the J gene lost 0 bases, with 21 bases spanning the gap. CDR3 sequence reads: CASSVEGGGPYPYQETQYF. In DNA, the CDR3 is TGTGCCAGCAGCGTAGAGGGTGGGGGCCCTTATCCTTACCAAGAGACCCAGTACTTC.

In this sample, this clone turned up once. This chain joins TRBV28 and TRBJ2-2, with 8 nucleotides matching TRBD2. Germline CDR1 MDHEN, CDR2 SYDVKM. CDR3 length: 14 amino acids. Trimming removed 3 bases from V and 9 bases from J; junction bases left unmatched: 6. This CDR3 reads CASSLSGSLRELFF. CDR3 bases: TGTGCCAGCAGTTTGAGCGGGAGCCTCCGGGAGCTGTTTTTT.

This rearrangement joins TRBV7-9 to TRBJ2-4, with 8 bases matching TRBD1. Germline CDR1 is SEHNR and CDR2 is FQNEAQ (reference sequence). V lost 2 bases to trimming and J lost 0 bases; unmatched junction nucleotides: 12. This CDR3 has 19 residues. CDR3 protein: CASSLFGTGDSLAKNIQYF. The CDR3 nucleotides read TGTGCCAGCAGCTTATTTGGGACAGGAGACTCCTTAGCCAAAAACATTCAGTACTTC.